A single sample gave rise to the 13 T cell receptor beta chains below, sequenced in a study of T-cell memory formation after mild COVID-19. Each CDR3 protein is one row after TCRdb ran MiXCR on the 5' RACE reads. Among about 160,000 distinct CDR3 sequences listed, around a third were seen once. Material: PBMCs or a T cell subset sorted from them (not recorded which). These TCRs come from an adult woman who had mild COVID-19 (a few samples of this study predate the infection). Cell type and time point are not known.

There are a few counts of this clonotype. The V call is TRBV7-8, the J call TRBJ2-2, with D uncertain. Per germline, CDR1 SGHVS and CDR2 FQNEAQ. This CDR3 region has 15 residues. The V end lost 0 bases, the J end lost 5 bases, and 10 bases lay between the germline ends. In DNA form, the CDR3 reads TGTGCCAGCAGCTTAGCGGGAACAGCAACCGGGGAGCTGTTTTTT. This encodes CASSLAGTATGELFF.

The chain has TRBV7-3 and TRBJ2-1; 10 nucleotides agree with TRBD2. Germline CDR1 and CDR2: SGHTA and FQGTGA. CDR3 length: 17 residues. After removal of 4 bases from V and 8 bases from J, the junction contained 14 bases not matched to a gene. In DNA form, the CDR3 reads TGTGCCAGCAGCTCGATACCTAGGAGCGGGGGGGCCTATGAGCAGTTCTTC. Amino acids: CASSSIPRSGGAYEQFF.

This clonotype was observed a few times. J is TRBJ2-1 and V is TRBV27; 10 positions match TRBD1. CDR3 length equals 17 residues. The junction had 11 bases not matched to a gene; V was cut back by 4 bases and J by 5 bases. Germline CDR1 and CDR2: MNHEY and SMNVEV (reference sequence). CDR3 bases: TGTGCCAGCAGTTCGACAGGGGGCTCGTTGTATAACAATGAGCAGTTCTTC. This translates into CASSSTGGSLYNNEQFF.

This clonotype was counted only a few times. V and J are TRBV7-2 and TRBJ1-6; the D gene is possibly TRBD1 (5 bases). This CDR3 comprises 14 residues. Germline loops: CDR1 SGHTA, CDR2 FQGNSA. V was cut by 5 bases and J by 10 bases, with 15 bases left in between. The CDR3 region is CASSPGTAGSPLHF. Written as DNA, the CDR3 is TGTGCCAGCAGCCCCGGGACCGCCGGATCACCCCTCCACTTT.

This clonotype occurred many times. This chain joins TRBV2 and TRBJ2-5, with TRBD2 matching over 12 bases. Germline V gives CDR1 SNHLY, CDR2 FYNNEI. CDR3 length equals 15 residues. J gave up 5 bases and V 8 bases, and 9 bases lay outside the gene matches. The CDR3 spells CASFPSGGAAETQYF. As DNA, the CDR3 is TGTGCCAGCTTCCCTAGCGGGGGGGCAGCGGAGACCCAGTACTTC. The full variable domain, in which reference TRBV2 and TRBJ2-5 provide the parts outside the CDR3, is EPEVTQTPSHQVTQMGQEVILRCVPISNHLYFYWYRQILGQKVEFLVSFYNNEISEKSEIFDDQFSVERPDGSNFTLKIRSTKLEDSAMYFCASFPSGGAAETQYFGPGTRLLVL.

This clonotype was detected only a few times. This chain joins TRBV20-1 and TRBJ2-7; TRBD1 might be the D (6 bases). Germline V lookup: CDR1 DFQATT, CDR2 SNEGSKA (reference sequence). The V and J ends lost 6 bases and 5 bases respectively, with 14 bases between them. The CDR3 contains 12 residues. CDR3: CSAPTGLDEQYF. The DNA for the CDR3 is TGCAGTGCGCCGACAGGTTTGGACGAGCAGTACTTC.

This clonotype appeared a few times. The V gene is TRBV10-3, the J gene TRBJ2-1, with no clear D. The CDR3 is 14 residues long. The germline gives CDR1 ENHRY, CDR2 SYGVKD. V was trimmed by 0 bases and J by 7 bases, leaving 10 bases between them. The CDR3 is CAISESTGRNEQFF. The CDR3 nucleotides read TGTGCCATCAGTGAGTCAACCGGTCGAAATGAGCAGTTCTTC.

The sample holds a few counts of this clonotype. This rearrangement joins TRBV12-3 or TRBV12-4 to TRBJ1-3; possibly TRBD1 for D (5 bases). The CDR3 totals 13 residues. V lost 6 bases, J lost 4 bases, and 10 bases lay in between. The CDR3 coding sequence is TGTGCCAGCAGACCCAGGGCGGGAAACACCATATATTTT. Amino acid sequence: CASRPRAGNTIYF.

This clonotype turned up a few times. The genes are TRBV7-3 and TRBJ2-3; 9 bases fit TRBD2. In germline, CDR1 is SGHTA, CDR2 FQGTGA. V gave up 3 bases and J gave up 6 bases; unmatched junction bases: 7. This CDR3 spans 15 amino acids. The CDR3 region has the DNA TGTGCCAGCAGCTTTAGCGGGGGACCCGCGGATACGCAGTATTTT. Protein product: CASSFSGGPADTQYF. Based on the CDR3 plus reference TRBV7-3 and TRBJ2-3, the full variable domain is GAGVSQTPSNKVTEKGKYVELRCDPISGHTALYWYRQSLGQGPEFLIYFQGTGAADDSGLPNDRFFAVRPEGSVSTLKIQRTERGDSAVYLCASSFSGGPADTQYFGPGTRLTVL.

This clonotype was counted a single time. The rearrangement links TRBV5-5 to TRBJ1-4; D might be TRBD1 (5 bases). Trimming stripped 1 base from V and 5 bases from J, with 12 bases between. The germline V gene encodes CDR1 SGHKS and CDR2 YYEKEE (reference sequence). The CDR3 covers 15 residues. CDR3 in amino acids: CASSLLPGGNEKLFF. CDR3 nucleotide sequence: TGTGCCAGCAGCTTGCTCCCTGGGGGGAATGAAAAACTGTTTTTT.

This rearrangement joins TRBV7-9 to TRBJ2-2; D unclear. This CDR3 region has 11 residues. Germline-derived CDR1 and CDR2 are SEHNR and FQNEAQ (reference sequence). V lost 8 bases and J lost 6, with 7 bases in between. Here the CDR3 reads CASERPGELFF. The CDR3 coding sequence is TGTGCCAGCGAGAGGCCCGGGGAGCTGTTTTTT.

Here the CDR3 DNA reads TGTGCCACCAGCAGAGATGCGAATAGCGGAGATACGCAGTATTTT. It translates to CATSRDANSGDTQYF. The chain employs TRBV15 and TRBJ2-3; possibly TRBD2 for D (6 bases). With 0 bases removed from V and 5 bases from J, the gap between germline ends came to 12 bases. CDR1 and CDR2 (germline): LNHNV, YYDKDF (reference sequence). CDR3 length: 15 residues. The variable domain in full, with the rest retrieved from reference TRBV15 and TRBJ2-3, is DAMVIQNPRYQVTQFGKPVTLSCSQTLNHNVMYWYQQKSSQAPKLLFHYYDKDFNNEADTPDNFQSRRPNTSFCFLDIRSPGLGDTAMYLCATSRDANSGDTQYFGPGTRLTVL.

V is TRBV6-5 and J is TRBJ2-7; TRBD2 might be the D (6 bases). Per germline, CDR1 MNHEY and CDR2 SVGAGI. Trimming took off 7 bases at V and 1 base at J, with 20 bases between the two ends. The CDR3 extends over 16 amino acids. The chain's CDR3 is CASTSGRGSLSYEQYF. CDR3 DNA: TGTGCCAGCACCTCGGGCCGGGGGAGTCTATCCTACGAGCAGTACTTC.